This T cell receptor (beta chain) originates from a study of blood T cell repertoires in COVID-19. Data came from immunoSEQ multiplex PCR; TCRdb stores just in-frame clones and leaves some out. Among around 96,000 clones listed, 90% to 95% were seen once. The specimen was peripheral blood. This TCR came from a human donor with active COVID-19. The donor label of this sample is uncertain.

The CDR3 loop reads CASSLAVGAQETQYF. As DNA, the CDR3 is TGCGCCAGCAGCTTGGCCGTTGGGGCCCAAGAGACCCAGTACTTC. This rearrangement joins TRBV5-1 to TRBJ2-5, with D possibly TRBD1 on 5 matching bases. The V gene's germline CDR1 is SGHRS and CDR2 YFSETQ. This CDR3 has 15 residues. Trimming removed 0 bases at V and 1 base at J, with 10 bases between.